This entry lists 25 T cell receptor beta chains sequenced from one sample in a study of blood T cell repertoires in COVID-19. The data were produced by immunoSEQ multiplex PCR, yet TCRdb's version contains in-frame clones alone and is incomplete. Here the sample spans around 250,000 clones, roughly 85% being singletons. The sample comprised PBMCs or T cells enriched from blood (not recorded which). The origin of the receptors is a man in his forties or fifties who had been exposed to COVID-19.

This chain links TRBV28 with TRBJ1-6; tentative D call: TRBD1 (5 bases). The CDR3 contains 15 residues. Germline V gene data show CDR1 as MDHEN and CDR2 as SYDVKM. The germline V and J ends were trimmed by 3 bases and 7 bases, with 13 bases remaining between them. The DNA of the CDR3 is TGTGCCAGCAGTTTCGGGGGTAGGGTGAATTCACCCCTCCACTTT. Translation: CASSFGGRVNSPLHF.

This clone was recorded at least ten times. This chain joins TRBV6-5 and TRBJ1-1, with a weak D call TRBD1 (6 bases). Trimming shortened V by 2 bases and J by 8 bases, and 6 bases separated the two germline ends. From germline, CDR1 is MNHEY and CDR2 SVGAGI. CDR3 size: 11 residues. The CDR3 region is CASSYGTEAFF. The DNA for the CDR3 is TGTGCCAGCAGTTACGGGACAGAAGCTTTCTTT.

This chain links TRBV18 with TRBJ2-1; a weak D match, TRBD1 (5 bases). From germline, CDR1 is KGHSH and CDR2 LQKENI. V was cut by 4 bases and J by 0 bases, with 7 bases left in between. The CDR3 is 14 amino acids. CDR3 coding DNA: TGTGCCAGCTCACGAGACAGCTCCTACAATGAGCAGTTCTTC. The encoded protein is CASSRDSSYNEQFF.

This clone was observed once. The chain has TRBV19 and TRBJ2-7, with TRBD1 as a possible D gene (6 bases). CDR1 is LNHDA, CDR2 SQIVND, per germline (reference sequence). The CDR3 has 15 residues. The V and J ends lost 5 bases and 1 base respectively, with 15 bases between them. The CDR3 sequence is CASSPQGPLSYEQYF. The DNA for the CDR3 is TGTGCCAGTAGTCCACAGGGCCCTCTTTCCTACGAGCAGTACTTC.

The chain combines TRBV19 with TRBJ2-7, with D unclear. CDR1 LNHDA and CDR2 SQIVND come from the germline V gene (reference sequence). The ends were cut back, 4 bases at V and 4 bases at J, with 11 bases in the middle. The CDR3 is 13 amino acids. This CDR3 is CASSTVGWYEQYF. The CDR3 nucleotides read TGTGCCAGTAGTACCGTCGGTTGGTACGAGCAGTACTTC.

J is TRBJ2-7 and V is TRBV3-1 (or the pseudogene TRBV3-2), with 8 bases matching TRBD2. V shed 3 bases, J shed 1 base, and the junction held 5 bases outside the gene matches. CDR3 length: 15 amino acids. The germline gives CDR1 LGHDT, CDR2 YNNKEL (reference sequence). The DNA of the CDR3 is TGTGCCAGCAGCCAGAAAGCGGGAGTGTCCTACGAGCAGTACTTC. Protein: CASSQKAGVSYEQYF.

On this clone: The sample has other DNA sequences that encode this CDR3 too. This rearrangement joins TRBV9 to TRBJ1-1; a weak D match, TRBD1 (6 bases). Germline V gene data show CDR1 as SGDLS and CDR2 as YYNGEE. The CDR3 is 13 amino acids. V dropped 2 bases and J dropped 1 base, with 6 bases sitting between them. CDR3 in DNA: TGTGCCAGCAGCGTGACAGGGAACACTGAAGCTTTCTTT. Protein sequence: CASSVTGNTEAFF.

The rearrangement uses TRBV13 and TRBJ2-1; D call uncertain. Per the germline V gene, CDR1 is PRHDT and CDR2 is FYEKMQ (reference sequence). Trimming stripped 0 bases from V and 2 bases from J, with 11 bases between. The length of the CDR3 is 16 residues. The CDR3 reads CASSLGAMVTYNEQFF. CDR3 coding DNA: TGTGCCAGCAGCTTAGGGGCCATGGTGACCTACAATGAGCAGTTCTTC.

This chain connects TRBV2 to TRBJ2-7; 9 nucleotides match TRBD1. CDR1 and CDR2 from the germline V gene are SNHLY and FYNNEI. The V gene end was trimmed by 6 bases and the J gene end by 1 base; junction bases not matched to a gene: 7. CDR3 length: 15 amino acids. For the CDR3, the DNA is TGTGCCAGCAGAGTTTCCGGGACAGGGTCCTACGAGCAGTACTTC. This codes for CASRVSGTGSYEQYF.

This rearrangement joins TRBV18 to TRBJ2-1; D is perhaps TRBD2 (6 bases). V was trimmed by 2 bases and J by 5 bases, leaving 7 bases between them. CDR3 size: 13 residues. Germline V gene sequence: CDR1 KGHSH, CDR2 LQKENI. The CDR3 DNA sequence: TGTGCCAGCTCACCATTAGCGGACAATGAGCAGTTCTTC. Amino acids: CASSPLADNEQFF.

This clone was detected a few times. The chain carries TRBV5-1 and TRBJ1-4; possible D gene TRBD1, 6 bases. This CDR3 has 17 amino acids. Trimming took 0 bases from V and 4 from J, leaving 16 bases between them. Germline V gene data show CDR1 as SGHRS and CDR2 as YFSETQ. The CDR3, as DNA: TGCGCCAGCAGCTTGGCCCCACGGGGGGGCCGTAATGAAAAACTGTTTTTT. It yields the protein CASSLAPRGGRNEKLFF.

The chain employs TRBV9 and TRBJ2-5; no definite D call. Germline V gene sequence: CDR1 SGDLS, CDR2 YYNGEE. The V gene lost 0 bases and the J gene lost 5 bases, with 8 bases spanning the gap. This CDR3 spans 13 amino acids. The CDR3 bases are TGTGCCAGCAGCGTAGACACCCCGGAGACCCAGTACTTC. Protein sequence: CASSVDTPETQYF.

This clone was seen a few times. This chain links TRBV30 with TRBJ1-4; the match to TRBD1 covers 9 bases. The CDR3 totals 16 residues. J was trimmed by 15 bases and V by 2 bases; bases with no gene match: 19. The germline V gene encodes CDR1 GTSNPN and CDR2 SVGIG (reference sequence). CDR3 coding DNA: TGTGCCTGGAGTCAAAGGACCGGGACAGGGACAAACGGGGTGTTTTTT. Translation gives CAWSQRTGTGTNGVFF.

The chain uses TRBV6-5 and TRBJ1-1; no clear D gene. Germline CDR1 reads MNHEY; CDR2 reads SVGAGI. V lost 1 base to trimming and J lost 1 base, with 10 bases between them. The CDR3 length is 15 residues. CDR3 coding DNA: TGTGCCAGCAGTTACTTCGGCGGAGGGAACACTGAAGCTTTCTTT. Translating gives CASSYFGGGNTEAFF.

This clone was counted a single time. The V and J genes are TRBV9 and TRBJ2-5; D might be TRBD2 (5 bases). The CDR3 covers 15 residues. Germline CDR1 reads SGDLS; CDR2 reads YYNGEE. The ends were cut back, 3 bases at V and 5 bases at J, with 17 bases in the middle. The CDR3 bases are TGTGCCAGCAGCGCCCGGGGTTTTTTGTTCGAGACCCAGTACTTC. It codes for CASSARGFLFETQYF.

This clone was detected a few times. The chain joins TRBV11-3 to TRBJ2-3; D not resolved. V was clipped by 5 bases and J by 2 bases, with 2 bases between them. The CDR3 spans 11 residues. Germline values: CDR1 SGHNT, CDR2 YENEEA. The CDR3 DNA reads TGTGCCAGCAGCCTCACAGATACGCAGTATTTT. It yields the protein CASSLTDTQYF.

This chain joins TRBV18 and TRBJ2-3, with 16 bases matching TRBD2. This CDR3 has 17 residues. Trimming removed 2 bases from V and 4 bases from J; junction bases left unmatched: 3. Germline V gene data show CDR1 as KGHSH and CDR2 as LQKENI. CDR3 nucleotide sequence: TGTGCCAGCTCACCAGGGACTAGCGGGAGGGCCGCAGATACGCAGTATTTT. Residues: CASSPGTSGRAADTQYF.

The V call is TRBV7-3, the J call TRBJ2-1, with 11 nucleotides matching TRBD2. Trimming at V came to 5 bases and at J to 0 bases, leaving 6 bases not matched to a gene. There are 17 residues in the CDR3. Per the germline V gene, CDR1 is SGHTA and CDR2 is FQGTGA. CDR3 coding DNA: TGTGCCAGCAGCCCGGGACTAGCGGAAAGCTCCTACAATGAGCAGTTCTTC. As protein: CASSPGLAESSYNEQFF.

CDR3 DNA: TGTGCCAGCTCAGGACAGGGGTTTAACTATGGCTACACCTTC. This gives the protein CASSGQGFNYGYTF. The V call is TRBV18, the J call TRBJ1-2; TRBD1 aligns across 9 bases. The CDR3 length is 14 residues. The germline gives CDR1 KGHSH, CDR2 LQKENI. The V segment lost 5 bases and the J segment 1 base; nucleotides outside the gene matches: 2.

J is TRBJ2-6 and V is TRBV10-3, with 12 bases that match TRBD2. CDR1 and CDR2 from the germline V gene are ENHRY and SYGVKD. The CDR3 has 19 amino acids. The V and J ends lost 0 bases and 4 bases, in that order; junction bases with no gene match: 7. CDR3 sequence reads: CAISESAGLAGPGANVLTF. The CDR3, as DNA: TGTGCCATCAGTGAGTCGGCAGGACTAGCGGGACCCGGGGCCAACGTCCTGACTTTC.

V and J are TRBV12-5 and TRBJ1-3, with D possibly TRBD1 on 5 matching bases. The CDR3 spans 14 residues. Trimming pared 9 bases from V and 0 bases from J, leaving 12 bases between. CDR1 and CDR2 from the germline V gene are LGHNT and FRNRAP. The CDR3: CASADSNSGNTIYF. In nucleotides, the CDR3 is TGTGCTAGCGCTGACAGCAACTCTGGAAACACCATATATTTT.

This rearrangement joins TRBV6-5 to TRBJ1-4; D might be TRBD1 (6 bases). The CDR3 totals 15 residues. The germline V and J ends were trimmed by 6 bases and 2 bases, with 13 bases remaining between them. CDR1 MNHEY and CDR2 SVGAGI come from the germline V gene. CDR3 sequence: CASSPYTGTNEKLFF. CDR3 nucleotides: TGTGCCAGCAGCCCATACACAGGGACTAATGAAAAACTGTTTTTT.

This clone occurred once. The chain uses TRBV3-1 (or the pseudogene TRBV3-2) and TRBJ1-1; the D gene is possibly TRBD1 (6 bases). Trimming left V 5 bases short and J 5 bases short, with 12 bases between. The CDR3 totals 13 residues. Germline CDR1 is LGHDT and CDR2 is YNNKEL (reference sequence). The CDR3 is CASSSDSTTEAFF. The CDR3 nucleotides are TGTGCCAGCAGCTCGGACAGCACTACTGAAGCTTTCTTT.

The rearrangement links TRBV4-1 to TRBJ2-5; D may be TRBD2 (6 bases). Germline assignment: CDR1 MGHRA and CDR2 YSYEKL. This CDR3 has 14 amino acids. V was clipped by 1 base and J by 8 bases, with 14 bases between them. The CDR3 coding sequence is TGCGCCAGCAGCCAAGGCGGGGCGGGTGAAACCCAGTACTTC. Translation: CASSQGGAGETQYF.

V is TRBV6-5 and J is TRBJ2-1; 9 bases are shared with TRBD2. The CDR3 contains 12 residues. CDR1 is MNHEY and CDR2 is SVGAGI in the germline V gene. The ends lost 7 bases at V and 12 bases at J; junction bases unmatched: 7. The CDR3, as DNA: TGTGCCAGCATCGATCTTAGCGGGAGGCAGTTCTTC. Protein: CASIDLSGRQFF.